The T cell receptor (beta chain) described here comes from a study of T cell repertoires in cytomegalovirus infection. Study-wide background: CMV infection together with matching HLA type was indicated by public TCR beta signatures. Study-level results: Identification of carriers of CMV plus the relevant HLA was performed using cumulative public TCR beta family frequency.

TCRdb passed the reads through MiXCR, listing each CDR3 protein once. This sample has some 700,000 distinct CDR3 sequences, with roughly 33% found just once. As to this clonotype: Its antigen is not known.

V lost 5 bases, J lost 11 bases, and 13 bases stayed unmatched. Looked up from germline, CDR1 is DFQATT and CDR2 is SNEGSKA (reference sequence). The CDR3 runs to 13 residues. The source is a human donor in good health (CMV status not recorded). Some clones in this sample may be carry-over from other donors' samples. The sequencing used cultured PBMCs, collected from culture after CMV antigen stimulation. The chain couples TRBV20-1 to TRBJ2-3, with 7 nucleotides matching TRBD2. CDR3 amino acids: CSAPPPGRGMQYF. The CDR3 DNA reads TGCAGTGCTCCCCCTCCGGGGCGGGGGATGCAGTATTTT.